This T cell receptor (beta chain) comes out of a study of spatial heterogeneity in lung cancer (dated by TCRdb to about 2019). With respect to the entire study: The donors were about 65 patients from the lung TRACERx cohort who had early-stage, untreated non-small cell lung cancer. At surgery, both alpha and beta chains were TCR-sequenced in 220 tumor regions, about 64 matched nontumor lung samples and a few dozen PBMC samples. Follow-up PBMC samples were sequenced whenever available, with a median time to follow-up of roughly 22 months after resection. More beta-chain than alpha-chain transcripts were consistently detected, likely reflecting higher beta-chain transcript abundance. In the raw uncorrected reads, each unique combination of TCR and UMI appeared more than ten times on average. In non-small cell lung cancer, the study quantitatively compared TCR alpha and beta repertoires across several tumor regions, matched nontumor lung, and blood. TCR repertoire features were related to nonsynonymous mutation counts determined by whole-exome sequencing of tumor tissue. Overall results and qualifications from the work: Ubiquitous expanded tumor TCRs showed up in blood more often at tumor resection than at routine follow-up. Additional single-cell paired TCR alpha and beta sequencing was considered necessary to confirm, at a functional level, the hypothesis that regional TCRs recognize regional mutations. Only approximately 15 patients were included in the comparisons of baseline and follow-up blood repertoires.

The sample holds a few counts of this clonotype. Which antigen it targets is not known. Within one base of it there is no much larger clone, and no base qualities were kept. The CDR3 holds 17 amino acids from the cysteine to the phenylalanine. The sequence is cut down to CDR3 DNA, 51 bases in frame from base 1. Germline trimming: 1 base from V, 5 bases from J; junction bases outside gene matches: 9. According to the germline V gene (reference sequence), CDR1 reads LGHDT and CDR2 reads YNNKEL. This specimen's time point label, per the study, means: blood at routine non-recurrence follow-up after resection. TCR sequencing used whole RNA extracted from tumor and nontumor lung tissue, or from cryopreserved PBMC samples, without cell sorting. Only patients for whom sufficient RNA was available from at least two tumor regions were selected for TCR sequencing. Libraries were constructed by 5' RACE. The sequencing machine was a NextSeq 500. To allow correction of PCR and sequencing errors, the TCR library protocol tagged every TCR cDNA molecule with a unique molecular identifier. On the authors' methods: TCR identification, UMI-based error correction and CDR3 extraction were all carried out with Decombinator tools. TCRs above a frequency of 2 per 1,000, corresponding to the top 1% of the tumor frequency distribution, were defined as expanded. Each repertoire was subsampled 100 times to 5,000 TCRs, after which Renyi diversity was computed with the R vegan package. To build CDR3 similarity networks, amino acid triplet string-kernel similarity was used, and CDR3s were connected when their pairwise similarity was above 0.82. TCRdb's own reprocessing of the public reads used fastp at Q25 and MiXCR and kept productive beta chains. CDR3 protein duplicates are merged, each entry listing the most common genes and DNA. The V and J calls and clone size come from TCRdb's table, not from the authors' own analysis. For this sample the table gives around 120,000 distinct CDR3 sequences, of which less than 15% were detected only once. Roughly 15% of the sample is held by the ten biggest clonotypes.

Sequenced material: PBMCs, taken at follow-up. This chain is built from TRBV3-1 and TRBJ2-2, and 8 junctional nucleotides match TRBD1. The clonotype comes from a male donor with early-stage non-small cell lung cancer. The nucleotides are TGTGCCAGCAGCCAAGGGCAGGGGGCGCGAGGTACCGGGGAGCTGTTTTTT. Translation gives CASSQGQGARGTGELFF.